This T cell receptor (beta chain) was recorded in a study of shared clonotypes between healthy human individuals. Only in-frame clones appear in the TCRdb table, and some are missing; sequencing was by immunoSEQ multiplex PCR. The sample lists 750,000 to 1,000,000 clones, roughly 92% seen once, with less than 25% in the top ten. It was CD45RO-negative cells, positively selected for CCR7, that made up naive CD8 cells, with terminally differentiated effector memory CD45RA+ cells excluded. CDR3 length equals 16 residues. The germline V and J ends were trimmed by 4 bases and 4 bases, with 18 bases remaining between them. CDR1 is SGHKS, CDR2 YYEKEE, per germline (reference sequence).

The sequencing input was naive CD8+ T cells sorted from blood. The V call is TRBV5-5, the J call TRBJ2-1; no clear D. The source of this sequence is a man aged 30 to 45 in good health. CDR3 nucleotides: TGTGCCAGCAGCCGGCCTACGGCTACATTTTACAATGAGCAGTTCTTC. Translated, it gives CASSRPTATFYNEQFF.